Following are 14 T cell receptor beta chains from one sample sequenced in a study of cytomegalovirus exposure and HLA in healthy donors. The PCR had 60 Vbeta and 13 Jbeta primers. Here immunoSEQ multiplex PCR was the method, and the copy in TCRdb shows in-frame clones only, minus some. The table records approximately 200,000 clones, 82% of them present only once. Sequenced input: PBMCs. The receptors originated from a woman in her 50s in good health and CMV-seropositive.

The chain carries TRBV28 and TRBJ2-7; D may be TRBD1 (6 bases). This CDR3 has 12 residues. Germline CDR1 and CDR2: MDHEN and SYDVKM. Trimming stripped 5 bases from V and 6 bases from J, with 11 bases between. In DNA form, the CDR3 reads TGTGCCAGCAGTGTAGGACAGCCCGAGCAGTACTTC. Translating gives CASSVGQPEQYF.

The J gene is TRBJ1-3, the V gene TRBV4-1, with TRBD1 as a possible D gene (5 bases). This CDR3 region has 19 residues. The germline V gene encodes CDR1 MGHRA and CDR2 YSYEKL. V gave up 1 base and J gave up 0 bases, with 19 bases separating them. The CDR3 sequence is CASSQVSRAQGNSGNTIYF. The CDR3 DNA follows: TGCGCCAGCAGCCAAGTCTCTCGCGCCCAGGGCAACTCTGGAAACACCATATATTTT.

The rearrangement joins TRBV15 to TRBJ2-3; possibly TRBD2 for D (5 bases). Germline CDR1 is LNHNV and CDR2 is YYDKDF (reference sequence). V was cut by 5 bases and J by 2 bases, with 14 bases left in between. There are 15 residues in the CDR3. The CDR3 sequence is CATSLRADFTDTQYF. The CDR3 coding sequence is TGTGCCACCAGCCTGCGGGCGGATTTCACAGATACGCAGTATTTT.

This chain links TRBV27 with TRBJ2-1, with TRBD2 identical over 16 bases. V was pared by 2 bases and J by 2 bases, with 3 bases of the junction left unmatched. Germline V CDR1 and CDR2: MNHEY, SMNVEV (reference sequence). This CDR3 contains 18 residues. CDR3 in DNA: TGTGCCAGCAGTTTAGGGACTAGCGGGGGGGTAACCTACAATGAGCAGTTCTTC. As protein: CASSLGTSGGVTYNEQFF.

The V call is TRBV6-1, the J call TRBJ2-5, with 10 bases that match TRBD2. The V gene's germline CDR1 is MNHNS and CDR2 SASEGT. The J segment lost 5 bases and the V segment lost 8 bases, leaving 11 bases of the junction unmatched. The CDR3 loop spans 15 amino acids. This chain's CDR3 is CASGQGAGGPETQYF. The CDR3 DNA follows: TGTGCCAGCGGCCAGGGAGCGGGGGGGCCTGAGACCCAGTACTTC.

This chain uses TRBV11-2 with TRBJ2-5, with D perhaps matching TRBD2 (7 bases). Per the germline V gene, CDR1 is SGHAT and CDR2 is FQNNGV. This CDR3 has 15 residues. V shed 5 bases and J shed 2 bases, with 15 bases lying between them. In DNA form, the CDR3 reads TGTGCCAGCAGCAAGGGGGGGGAGAGGCAAGAGACCCAGTACTTC. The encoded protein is CASSKGGERQETQYF.

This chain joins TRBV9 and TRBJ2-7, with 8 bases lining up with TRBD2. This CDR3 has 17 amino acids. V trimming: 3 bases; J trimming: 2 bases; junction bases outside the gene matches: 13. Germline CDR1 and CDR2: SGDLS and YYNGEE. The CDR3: CASSGRGREAPAYEQYF. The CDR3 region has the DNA TGTGCCAGCAGCGGGAGAGGGCGGGAGGCCCCTGCCTACGAGCAGTACTTC.

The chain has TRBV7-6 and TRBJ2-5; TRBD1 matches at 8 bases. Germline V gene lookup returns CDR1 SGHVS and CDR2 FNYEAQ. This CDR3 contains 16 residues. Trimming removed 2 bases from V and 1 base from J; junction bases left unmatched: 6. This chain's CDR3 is CASSLIVGQGQETQYF. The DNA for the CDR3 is TGTGCCAGCAGCTTAATCGTCGGACAGGGCCAAGAGACCCAGTACTTC.

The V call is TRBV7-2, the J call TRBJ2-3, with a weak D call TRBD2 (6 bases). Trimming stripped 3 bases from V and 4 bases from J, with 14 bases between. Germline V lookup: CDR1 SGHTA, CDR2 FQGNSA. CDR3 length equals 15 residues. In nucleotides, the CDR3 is TGTGCCAGCAGCTTGTTAGGTGCGGGGTCAGATACGCAGTATTTT. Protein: CASSLLGAGSDTQYF.

CDR3 nucleotides: TGCGCCAGCAGCTCCTCCCGGACTAGCGGGATCCGGGAGACCCAGTACTTC. It is translated as CASSSSRTSGIRETQYF. This chain connects TRBV5-1 to TRBJ2-5; 12 bases are a match to TRBD2. Trimming removed 3 bases from V and 5 bases from J; junction bases left unmatched: 11. This CDR3 contains 17 residues. Germline V gene data show CDR1 as SGHRS and CDR2 as YFSETQ. Based on the CDR3 plus reference TRBV5-1 and TRBJ2-5, the full variable domain is KAGVTQTPRYLIKTRGQQVTLSCSPISGHRSVSWYQQTPGQGLQFLFEYFSETQRNKGNFPGRFSGRQFSNSRSEMNVSTLELGDSALYLCASSSSRTSGIRETQYFGPGTRLLVL.

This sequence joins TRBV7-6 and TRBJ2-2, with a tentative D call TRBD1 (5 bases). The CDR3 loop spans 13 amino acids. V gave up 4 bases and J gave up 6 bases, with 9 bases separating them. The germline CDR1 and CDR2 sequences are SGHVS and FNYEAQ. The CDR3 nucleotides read TGTGCCAGCAGCTCCGTGGGGCCCGGGGAGCTGTTTTTT. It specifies CASSSVGPGELFF.

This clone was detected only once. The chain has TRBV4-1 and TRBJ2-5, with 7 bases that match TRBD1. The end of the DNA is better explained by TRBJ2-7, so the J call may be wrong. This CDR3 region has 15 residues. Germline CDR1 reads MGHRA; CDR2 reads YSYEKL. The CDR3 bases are TGCGCCAGCAGCCTCCGGACAGGCTCAACCTACGAGCAGTACTTC. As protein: CASSLRTGSTYEQYF.

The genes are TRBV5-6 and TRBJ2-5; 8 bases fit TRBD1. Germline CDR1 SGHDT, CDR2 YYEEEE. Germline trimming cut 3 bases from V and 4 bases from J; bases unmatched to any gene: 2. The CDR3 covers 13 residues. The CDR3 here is CASSSGQGETQYF. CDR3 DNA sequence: TGTGCCAGCAGCTCTGGACAGGGAGAGACCCAGTACTTC.

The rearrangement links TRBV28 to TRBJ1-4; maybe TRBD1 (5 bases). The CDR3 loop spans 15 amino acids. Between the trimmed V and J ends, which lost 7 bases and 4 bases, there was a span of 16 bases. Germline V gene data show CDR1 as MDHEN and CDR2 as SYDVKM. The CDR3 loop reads CASNRAGDGNEKLFF. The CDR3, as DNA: TGTGCCAGCAATCGGGCGGGGGACGGTAATGAAAAACTGTTTTTT. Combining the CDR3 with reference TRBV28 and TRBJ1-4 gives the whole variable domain DVKVTQSSRYLVKRTGEKVFLECVQDMDHENMFWYRQDPGLGLRLIYFSYDVKMKEKGDIPEGYSVSREKKERFSLILESASTNQTSMYLCASNRAGDGNEKLFFGSGTQLSVL.